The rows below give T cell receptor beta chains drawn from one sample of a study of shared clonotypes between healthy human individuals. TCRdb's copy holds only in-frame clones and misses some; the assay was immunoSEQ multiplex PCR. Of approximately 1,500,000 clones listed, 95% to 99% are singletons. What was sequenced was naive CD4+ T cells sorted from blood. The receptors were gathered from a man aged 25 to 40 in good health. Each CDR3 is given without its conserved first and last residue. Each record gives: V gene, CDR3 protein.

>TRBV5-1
ASSLEGPSYNEQF
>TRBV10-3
AISEAAGGLTEAF
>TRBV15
ATSRAGNQYGNTIY
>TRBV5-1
ASSLLVGGQADTQY
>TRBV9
ASSVGAGVITGELF
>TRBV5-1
ASSLTGREEKLF
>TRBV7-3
ASSLFSAGNTGELF
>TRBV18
ASSLGTDSYEQY
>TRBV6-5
ASSYGWNTEAF
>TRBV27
ASRSSGANVLT
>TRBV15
ATSRGGRVEETQY
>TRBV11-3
ASSHKNTGELF
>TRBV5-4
ASSKDSLSEQY
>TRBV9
ASSPRTGYTEAF
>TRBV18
ASSPSGVRETQY
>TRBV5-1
ASSFRDRGLGEQY
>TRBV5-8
ASSLILVTVTYEQY
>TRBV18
ASSPPGLAGANVLT
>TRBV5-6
ASSAWAETQY
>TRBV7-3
ASSLDPVGSRY
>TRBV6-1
ASSARYPISSNQPQH
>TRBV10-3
AISDAAGIYT
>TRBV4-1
ASSQVRGGDYYGYT
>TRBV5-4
ASSGAGGSLSYNEQF
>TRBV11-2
ASSLGLTNTGELF
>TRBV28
ASTLTMAHNEQF
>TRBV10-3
AISENPTGVFEQF
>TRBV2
ASIENSNQPQH
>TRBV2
ASSWAPLAEQY
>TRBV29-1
SVGGETQY
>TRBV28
ASSPGGTSGRGEQY
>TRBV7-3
ASSNSLIGSELF
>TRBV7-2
ASSLGLANDEQY
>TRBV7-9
ASSLVVGTGNQPQH
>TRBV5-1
ASSLDGVFTDTQY
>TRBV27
ASSPWRLAGGPGDTQY
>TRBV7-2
ASSPLDVVVNTEAF
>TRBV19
ASTPGQGVTTNEKLF
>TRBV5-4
ASSLATSGRTQY
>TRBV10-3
AISAIGTNEKLF
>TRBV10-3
AISEWGFSGSVTYEQY
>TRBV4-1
ASSLGTAGNQPQH
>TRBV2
AREKGSSYNEQF
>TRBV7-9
ASSPTGWSAETQY
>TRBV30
AWSVGAPGETQY
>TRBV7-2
ASSLGGLAVGEQY
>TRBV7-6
ASSLRPNTEAF
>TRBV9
ASSVEPSGRYEQY
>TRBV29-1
SVDPRLAVYNEQF
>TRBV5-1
ASSSAGTAEQY
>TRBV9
ASSVGGLAGGGNEQY
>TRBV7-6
ASSLSPLAVSNQPQH
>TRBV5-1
ASSSGLAGAISYEQY
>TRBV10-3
AISRTANYGYT